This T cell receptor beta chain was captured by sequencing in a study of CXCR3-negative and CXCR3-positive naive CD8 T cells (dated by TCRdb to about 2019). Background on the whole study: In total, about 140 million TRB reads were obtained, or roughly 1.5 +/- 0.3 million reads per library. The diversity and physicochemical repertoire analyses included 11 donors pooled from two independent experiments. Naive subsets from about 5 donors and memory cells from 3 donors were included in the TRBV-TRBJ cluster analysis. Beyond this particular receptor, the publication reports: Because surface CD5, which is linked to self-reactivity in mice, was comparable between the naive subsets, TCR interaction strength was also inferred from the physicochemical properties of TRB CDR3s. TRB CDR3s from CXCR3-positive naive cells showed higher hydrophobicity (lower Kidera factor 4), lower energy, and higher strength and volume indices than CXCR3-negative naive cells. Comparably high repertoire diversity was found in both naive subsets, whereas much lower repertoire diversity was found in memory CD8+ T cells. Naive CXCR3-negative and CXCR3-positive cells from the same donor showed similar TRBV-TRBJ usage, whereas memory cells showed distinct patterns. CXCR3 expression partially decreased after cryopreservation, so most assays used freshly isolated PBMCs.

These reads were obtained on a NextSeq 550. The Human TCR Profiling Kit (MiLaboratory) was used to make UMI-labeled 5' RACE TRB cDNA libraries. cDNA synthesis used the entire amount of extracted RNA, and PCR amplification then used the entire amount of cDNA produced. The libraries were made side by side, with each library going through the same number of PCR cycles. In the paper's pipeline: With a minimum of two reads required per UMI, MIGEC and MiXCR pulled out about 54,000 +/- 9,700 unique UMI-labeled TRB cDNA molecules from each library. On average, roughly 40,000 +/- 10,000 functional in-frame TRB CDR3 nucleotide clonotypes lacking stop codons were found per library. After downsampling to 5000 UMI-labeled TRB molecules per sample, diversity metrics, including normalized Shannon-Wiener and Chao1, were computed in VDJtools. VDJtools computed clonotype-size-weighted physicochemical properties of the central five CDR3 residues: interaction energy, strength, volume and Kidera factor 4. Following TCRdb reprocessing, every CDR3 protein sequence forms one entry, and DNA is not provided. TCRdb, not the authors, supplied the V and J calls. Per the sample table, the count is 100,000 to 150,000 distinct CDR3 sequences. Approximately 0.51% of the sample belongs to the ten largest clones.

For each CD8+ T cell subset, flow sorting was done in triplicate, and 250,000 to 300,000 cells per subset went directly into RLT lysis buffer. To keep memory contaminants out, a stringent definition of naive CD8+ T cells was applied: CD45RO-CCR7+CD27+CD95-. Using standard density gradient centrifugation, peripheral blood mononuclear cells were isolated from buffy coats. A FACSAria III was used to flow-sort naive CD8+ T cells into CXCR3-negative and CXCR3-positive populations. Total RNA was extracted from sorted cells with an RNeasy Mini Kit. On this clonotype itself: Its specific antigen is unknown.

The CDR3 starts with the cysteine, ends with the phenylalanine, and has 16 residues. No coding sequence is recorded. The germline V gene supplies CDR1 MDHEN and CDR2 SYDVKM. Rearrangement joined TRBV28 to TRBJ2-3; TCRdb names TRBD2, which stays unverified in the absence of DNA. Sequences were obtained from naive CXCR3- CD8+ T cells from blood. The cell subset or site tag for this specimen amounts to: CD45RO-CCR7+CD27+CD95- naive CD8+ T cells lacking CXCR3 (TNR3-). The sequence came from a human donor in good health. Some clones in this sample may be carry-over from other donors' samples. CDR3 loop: CASSLKSGGGTDTQYF.